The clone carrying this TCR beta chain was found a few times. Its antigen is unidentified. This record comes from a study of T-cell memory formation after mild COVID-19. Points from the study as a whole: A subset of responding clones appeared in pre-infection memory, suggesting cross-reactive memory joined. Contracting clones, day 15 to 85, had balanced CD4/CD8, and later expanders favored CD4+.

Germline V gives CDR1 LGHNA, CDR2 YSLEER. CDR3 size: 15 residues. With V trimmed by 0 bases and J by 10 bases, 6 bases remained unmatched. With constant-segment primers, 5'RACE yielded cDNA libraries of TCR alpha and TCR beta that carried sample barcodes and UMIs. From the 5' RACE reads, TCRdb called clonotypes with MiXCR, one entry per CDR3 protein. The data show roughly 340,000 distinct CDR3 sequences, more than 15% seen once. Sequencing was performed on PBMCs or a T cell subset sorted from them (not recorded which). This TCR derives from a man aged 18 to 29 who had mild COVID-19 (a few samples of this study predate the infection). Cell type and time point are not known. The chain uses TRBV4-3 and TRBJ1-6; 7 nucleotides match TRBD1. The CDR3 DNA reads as TGCGCCAGCAGCCAAGAGGCACAGGGGAAATCACCCCTCCACTTT. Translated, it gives CASSQEAQGKSPLHF.